This T cell receptor beta chain was found in a study of T cells in Graves' hyperthyroidism and ophthalmopathy. This clonotype was recorded many times. V was clipped by 4 bases and J by 10 bases; unmatched bases: 16. Germline CDR1 reads MDHEN; CDR2 reads SYDVKM. The CDR3 has 16 residues. TCR beta CDR3 sequences were amplified from RNA transcripts. The HTBI primer set was used in a first-round RT-PCR of the TCR CDR3. MiXCR, applied by TCRdb to the multiplex PCR reads, yields one record per CDR3 protein. The data hold hundreds of thousands of distinct CDR3 sequences, with about 20% observed a single time.

This TCR was recovered from a young man with Graves' ophthalmopathy. Sequenced: blood. The V call is TRBV28, the J call TRBJ2-1; TRBD1 aligns across 7 bases. The CDR3 here is CASSSSGTASFREQFF. The CDR3 nucleotides are TGTGCCAGCAGTTCGTCCGGGACAGCTTCTTTTCGCGAGCAGTTCTTC.